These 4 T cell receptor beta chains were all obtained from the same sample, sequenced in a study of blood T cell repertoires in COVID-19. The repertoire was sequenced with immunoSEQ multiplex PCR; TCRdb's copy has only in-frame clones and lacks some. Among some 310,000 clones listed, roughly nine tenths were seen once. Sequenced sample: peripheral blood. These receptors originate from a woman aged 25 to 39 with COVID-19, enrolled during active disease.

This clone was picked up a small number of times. CDR3 protein: CASTPGTGLYEQYF. CDR3 in DNA: TGTGCCAGCACTCCCGGGACAGGTCTCTACGAGCAGTACTTC. This chain joins TRBV2 and TRBJ2-7; 8 nucleotides align to TRBD1. The trim removed 7 bases at V and 3 bases at J, leaving 8 bases unmatched. The CDR3 loop spans 14 amino acids. CDR1 and CDR2 (germline): SNHLY, FYNNEI.

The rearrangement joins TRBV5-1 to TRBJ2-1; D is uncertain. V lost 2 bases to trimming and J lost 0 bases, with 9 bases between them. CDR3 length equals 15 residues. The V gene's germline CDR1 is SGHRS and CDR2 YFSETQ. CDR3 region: CASSFRPSSYNEQFF. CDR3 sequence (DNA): TGCGCCAGCAGCTTCAGGCCGAGCTCCTACAATGAGCAGTTCTTC.

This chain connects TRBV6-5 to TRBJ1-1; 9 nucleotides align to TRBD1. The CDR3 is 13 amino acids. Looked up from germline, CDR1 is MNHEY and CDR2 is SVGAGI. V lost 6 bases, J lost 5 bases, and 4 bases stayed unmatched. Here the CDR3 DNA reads TGTGCCAGCAGAAACAGGGGGCGGACTGAAGCTTTCTTT. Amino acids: CASRNRGRTEAFF.

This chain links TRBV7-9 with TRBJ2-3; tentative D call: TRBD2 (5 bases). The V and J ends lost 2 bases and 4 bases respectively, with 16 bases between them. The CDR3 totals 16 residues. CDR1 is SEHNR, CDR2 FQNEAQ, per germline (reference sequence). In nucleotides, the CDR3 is TGTGCCAGCAGCTTAAGTACGGACTCTCGATCAGATACGCAGTATTTT. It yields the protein CASSLSTDSRSDTQYF.